A single sample is the source of the 3 T cell receptor beta chains below, sequenced in a study of T-cell memory formation after mild COVID-19. TCRdb fed the 5' RACE reads into MiXCR, producing one record per CDR3 protein. The table includes a few hundred thousand distinct CDR3 sequences, under 25% detected once. The sample comprised PBMCs or a T cell subset sorted from them (not recorded which). The source of these receptors is an adult woman who had mild COVID-19 (a few samples of this study predate the infection). Cell type and time point are not known.

This clonotype has more than one count but fewer than ten. The chain links TRBV20-1 to TRBJ1-5; D remains unclear. The CDR3 covers 14 residues. CDR1 is DFQATT and CDR2 is SNEGSKA in the germline V gene (reference sequence). The V gene lost 8 bases and the J gene lost 3 bases, with 17 bases spanning the gap. CDR3 nucleotides: TGCAGTATAGCACGGGGTCCTACCAATCAGCCCCAGCATTTT. This gives the protein CSIARGPTNQPQHF.

V and J are TRBV7-9 and TRBJ2-7, with D possibly called TRBD1 or TRBD2 (5 bases each). Germline CDR1 reads SEHNR; CDR2 reads FQNEAQ (reference sequence). The CDR3 consists of 12 residues. Trimming shortened V by 4 bases and J by 5 bases, and 9 bases separated the two germline ends. The CDR3 protein is CASSSGTHEQYF. CDR3 nucleotides: TGTGCCAGCAGCTCCGGGACCCACGAGCAGTACTTC.

CDR3 region: CASSATGTGVQETQYF. The DNA of the CDR3 is TGTGCCAGCAGCGCAACCGGGACAGGGGTCCAAGAGACCCAGTACTTC. This sequence joins TRBV9 and TRBJ2-5; TRBD1 aligns across 10 bases. The germline CDR1 and CDR2 sequences are SGDLS and YYNGEE. The ends lost 3 bases at V and 1 base at J; junction bases unmatched: 6. The CDR3 is 16 residues long. The full variable domain, completed using reference TRBV9 and TRBJ2-5, is DSGVTQTPKHLITATGQRVTLRCSPRSGDLSVYWYQQSLDQGLQFLIQYYNGEERAKGNILERFSAQQFPDLHSELNLSSLELGDSALYFCASSATGTGVQETQYFGPGTRLLVL.